What follows are 3 T cell receptor beta chains derived from one specimen sequenced in a study of T-cell reconstitution after alpha-beta-depleted transplantation in children. Preparing the TCRbeta library involved the use of unique molecular identifiers. Using its own MiXCR run on the PCR reads, TCRdb lists one record per CDR3 protein. The table records approximately 490,000 distinct CDR3 sequences, approximately 12% of them present only once. The sequenced sample was PBMCs from the stem cell graft donor, obtained from the stem cell graft. These receptors originate from a human donor who donated a stem cell graft to a child with combined immunodeficiency.

This clonotype was observed a handful of times. The chain recombines TRBV5-1 with TRBJ2-7; 7 bases align to TRBD2. Per the germline V gene, CDR1 is SGHRS and CDR2 is YFSETQ. The CDR3 spans 14 residues. V shed 2 bases, J shed 4 bases, and the junction held 6 bases outside the gene matches. The CDR3 sequence: CASSFETSLYEQYF. The CDR3 DNA reads TGCGCCAGCAGCTTCGAGACTAGCCTTTACGAGCAGTACTTC.

The chain is built from TRBV12-3 or TRBV12-4 and TRBJ2-2; D gene uncertain. Trimming left V 9 bases short and J 7 bases short, with 12 bases between. This CDR3 region has 12 residues. CDR3 sequence: CASVGVSGELFF. As DNA, the CDR3 is TGTGCCAGTGTAGGCGTGAGCGGGGAGCTGTTTTTT.

This clonotype was observed a handful of times. This chain uses TRBV4-1 with TRBJ1-1; D gene unclear. Germline V gene data show CDR1 as MGHRA and CDR2 as YSYEKL. This CDR3 spans 15 amino acids. Deletions cut 0 bases from V and 3 bases from J, with 11 bases between. In nucleotides, the CDR3 is TGCGCCAGCAGCCAAGATCCATTAACGCACACTGAAGCTTTCTTT. This sequence encodes CASSQDPLTHTEAFF.